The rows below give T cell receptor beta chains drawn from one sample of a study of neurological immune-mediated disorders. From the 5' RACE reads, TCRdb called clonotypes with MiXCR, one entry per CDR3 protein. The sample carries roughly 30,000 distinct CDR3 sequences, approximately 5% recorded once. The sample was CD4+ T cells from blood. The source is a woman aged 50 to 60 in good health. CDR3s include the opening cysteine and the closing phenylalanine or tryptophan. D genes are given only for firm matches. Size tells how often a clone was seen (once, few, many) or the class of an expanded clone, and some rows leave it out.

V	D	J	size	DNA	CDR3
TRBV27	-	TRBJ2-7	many	TGTGCCAGCAGAGATTTATGGTCCTGGCAGTACTTC	CASRDLWSWQYF
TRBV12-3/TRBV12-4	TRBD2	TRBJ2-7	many	TGTGCCAGCAGTCCCCGACTAGCGGGGGGCCCCTCCTACGAGCAGTACTTC	CASSPRLAGGPSYEQYF
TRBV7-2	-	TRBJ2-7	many	TGTGCCAGCAGCTTAAGCCCGGGGAACGCCTACGAGCAGTACTTC	CASSLSPGNAYEQYF
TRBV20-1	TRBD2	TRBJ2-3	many	TGCAGTGCTAGAGATGCCGGGGGGGGCGCCACAGATACGCAGTATTTT	CSARDAGGGATDTQYF
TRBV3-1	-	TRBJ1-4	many	TGTGCCAGCAGCCAAATCCGATGGGGTAATGAAAAACTGTTTTTT	CASSQIRWGNEKLFF
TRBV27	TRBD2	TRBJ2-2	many	TGTGCCAGCAGGGGGATTCCGGGACTAGCGGGGGGGAACACCGGGGAGCTGTTTTTT	CASRGIPGLAGGNTGELFF
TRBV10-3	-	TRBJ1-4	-	TGTGCCATCCGGGCCACAGGTGATAATGAAAAACTGTTTTTT	CAIRATGDNEKLFF
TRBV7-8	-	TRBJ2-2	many	TGTGCCAGCAGCTTTCGACGGCAGGACACCGGGGAGCTGTTTTTT	CASSFRRQDTGELFF
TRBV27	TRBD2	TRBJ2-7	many	TGTGCCAGCAGTTTCACTAAGGGGCGGGAGCCCTACGAGCAGTACTTC	CASSFTKGREPYEQYF
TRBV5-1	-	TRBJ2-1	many	TGCGCCAGCAGCCGTCCGGGCAGGGACTCCTACAATGAGCAGTTCTTC	CASSRPGRDSYNEQFF
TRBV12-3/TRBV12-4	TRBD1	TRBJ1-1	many	TGTGCCAGCAGGACAGGGGCGAACACTGAAGCTTTCTTT	CASRTGANTEAFF
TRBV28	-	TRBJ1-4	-	TGTGCCAGCAGTTTCGGACCGCCCCGAAATGAAAAACTGTTTTTT	CASSFGPPRNEKLFF
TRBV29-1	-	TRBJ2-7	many	TGCAGCGCCGCGGGACAGACCTACGAGCAGTACTTC	CSAAGQTYEQYF
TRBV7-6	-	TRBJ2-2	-	TGTACCAGCAGCTTACTAGAGAACACCGGGGAGCTGTTTTTT	CTSSLLENTGELFF
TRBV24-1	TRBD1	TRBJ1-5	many	TGTGCAGCGGACAGGGGTTCTCCGCCCCAGCATTTT	CAADRGSPPQHF
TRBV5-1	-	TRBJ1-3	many	TGCGCCAGCAGCTCAGACCTCTCTGGAAACACCATATATTTT	CASSSDLSGNTIYF
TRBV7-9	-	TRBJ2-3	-	TGTGCCAGCAGCTCCAGGGAACCCACAGATACGCAGTATTTT	CASSSREPTDTQYF
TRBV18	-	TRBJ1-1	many	TGTGCCAGCTCACCACCAAAGGGGCCGAACACTGAAGCTTTCTTT	CASSPPKGPNTEAFF
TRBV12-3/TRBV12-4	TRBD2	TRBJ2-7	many	TGTGCCAGCAGAGGGACTAGCGGCTACGAGCAGTACTTC	CASRGTSGYEQYF
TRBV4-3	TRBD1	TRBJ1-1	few	TGCGCCAGCAGCCTGGGACAGGGAGCAGCTTTCTTT	CASSLGQGAAFF
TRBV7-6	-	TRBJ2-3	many	TGTGCCAGCAGCTTGAGTCCTGCGGGGATAGTAGGCACAGATACGCAGTATTTT	CASSLSPAGIVGTDTQYF
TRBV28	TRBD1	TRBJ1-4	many	TGTGCCAGCAGCCGGGGACAGAGTAATGAAAAACTGTTTTTT	CASSRGQSNEKLFF
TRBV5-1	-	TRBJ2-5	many	TGCGCCAGTCAGATTCGTGGGGAACAACAAGAGACCCAGTACTTC	CASQIRGEQQETQYF
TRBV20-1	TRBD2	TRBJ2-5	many	TGCAGTGCTATAGCCTTAGCGGGAGTAGAGACCCAGTACTTC	CSAIALAGVETQYF
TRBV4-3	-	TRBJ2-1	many	TGCGCCAGCAGCCAAGATAGGCTCTACAATGAGCAGTTCTTC	CASSQDRLYNEQFF
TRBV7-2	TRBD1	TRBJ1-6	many	TGTGCCAGCAGCTTAAAGGGCAGTGGAACAGGGGTGAACGGACCCCTCCACTTT	CASSLKGSGTGVNGPLHF
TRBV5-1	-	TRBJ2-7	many	TGCGCCAGCAGCGGAGGGGGGGCGCGGAAGGAGCAGTACTTC	CASSGGGARKEQYF
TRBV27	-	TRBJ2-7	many	TGTGCCAGCAGTTTATATGCAGGTGCGGCCTACGAGCAGTACTTC	CASSLYAGAAYEQYF
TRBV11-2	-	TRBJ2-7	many	TGTGCCAGCAGCTTAGATTCCAGCAATATAGGCGAGCAGTACTTC	CASSLDSSNIGEQYF
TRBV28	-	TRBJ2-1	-	TGTGCCAGCACTCCGGGACGAGTAAATGAGCAGTTCTTC	CASTPGRVNEQFF
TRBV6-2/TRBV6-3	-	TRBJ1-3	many	TGTGCCAGCAGCAAACGTAGGGGACTCTCTGGAAACACCATATATTTT	CASSKRRGLSGNTIYF
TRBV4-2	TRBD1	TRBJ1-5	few	TGTGCCAGCAGCCAGACAGGGAGCAATCAGCCCCAGCATTTT	CASSQTGSNQPQHF
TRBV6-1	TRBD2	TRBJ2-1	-	TGTGCCAGCAGTAAAAGCGGGGCCCCTGCCAATGAGCAGTTCTTC	CASSKSGAPANEQFF
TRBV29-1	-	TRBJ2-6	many	TGCAGCGCTAACCTCGCAGTAGGGGCCAACGTCCTGACTTTC	CSANLAVGANVLTF
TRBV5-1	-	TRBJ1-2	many	TGCGCCAGCAGCTTGGACAGTCCGAACTATGGCTACACCTTC	CASSLDSPNYGYTF
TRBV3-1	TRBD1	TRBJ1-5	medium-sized	TGTGCCAGCAGCCCCGGGACAGGGCCCAATCAGCCCCAGCATTTT	CASSPGTGPNQPQHF
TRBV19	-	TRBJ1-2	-	TGTGCCAGTAGTATTGGAAAGATAATCTATGGCTACACCTTC	CASSIGKIIYGYTF
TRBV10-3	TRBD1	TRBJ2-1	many	TGTGCCATCAACCCGGGGGACAGGGGATCGAATGAGCAGTTCTTC	CAINPGDRGSNEQFF
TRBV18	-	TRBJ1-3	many	TGTGCCAGCTCACCTTCATTGACCGGAGCTGGAAACACCATATATTTT	CASSPSLTGAGNTIYF
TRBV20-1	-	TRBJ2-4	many	TGCAGTGTCCCAACCCGTCTTGGCCGGGACATTCAGTACTTC	CSVPTRLGRDIQYF
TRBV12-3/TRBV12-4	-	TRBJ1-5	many	TGTGCCAGCAGTTTATTTACTACTAATCAGCCCCAGCATTTT	CASSLFTTNQPQHF
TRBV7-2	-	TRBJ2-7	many	TGTGCCAGCAGCTTAGAGGGGAGGAAAACCTACGAGCAGTACTTC	CASSLEGRKTYEQYF
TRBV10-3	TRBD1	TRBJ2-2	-	TGTGCCATCAGTGGAGGACAGGGGGCGAACACCGGGGAGCTGTTTTTT	CAISGGQGANTGELFF
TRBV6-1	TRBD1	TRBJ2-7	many	TGTGCCTCGAAGGGACAGGCACCCTCCTACGAGCAGTACTTC	CASKGQAPSYEQYF
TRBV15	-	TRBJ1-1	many	TGTGCCACCAGCAGAGATGAACCTGAAGCTTTCTTT	CATSRDEPEAFF
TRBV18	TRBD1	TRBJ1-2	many	TGTGCCAGCTCACCACCTTCGGACAGGGGTCGCTATGGCTACACCTTC	CASSPPSDRGRYGYTF
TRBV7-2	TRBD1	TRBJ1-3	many	TGTGCCAGCAGCGCGAGGGACAGGGCTGGAAACACCATATATTTT	CASSARDRAGNTIYF
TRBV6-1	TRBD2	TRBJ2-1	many	TGTGCCAGCAGTGGGGTTCGGGCGGGGGGCGACAATGAGCAGTTCTTC	CASSGVRAGGDNEQFF
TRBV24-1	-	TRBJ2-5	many	TGTGCCTCAGGAGGGGGCGCGGAGGAGACCCAGTACTTC	CASGGGAEETQYF